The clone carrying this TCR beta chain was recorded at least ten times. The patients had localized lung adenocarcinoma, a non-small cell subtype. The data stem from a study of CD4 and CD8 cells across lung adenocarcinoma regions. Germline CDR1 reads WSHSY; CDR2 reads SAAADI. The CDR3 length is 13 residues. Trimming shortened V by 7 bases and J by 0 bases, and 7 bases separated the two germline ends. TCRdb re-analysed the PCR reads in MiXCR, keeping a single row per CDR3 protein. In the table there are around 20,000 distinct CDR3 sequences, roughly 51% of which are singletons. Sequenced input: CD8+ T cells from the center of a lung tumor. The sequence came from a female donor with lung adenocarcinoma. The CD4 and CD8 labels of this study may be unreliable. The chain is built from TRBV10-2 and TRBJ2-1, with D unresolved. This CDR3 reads CASMAGSYNEQFF. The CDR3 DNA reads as TGCGCCAGCATGGCTGGCTCCTACAATGAGCAGTTCTTC.